The TCR beta chain under discussion was sequenced for a study of Graves' ophthalmopathy and Graves' hyperthyroidism. This clonotype was picked up many times. Beta-chain TCR CDR3 regions were amplified from RNA transcripts. HTBI primers served in a first-round RT-PCR, which a second-round multiplex PCR followed. TCRdb re-called the multiplex PCR reads with MiXCR, one entry per CDR3 protein. Here the sample spans hundreds of thousands of distinct CDR3 sequences, over 20% being singletons. The sequence was obtained from a woman between 18 and 30 years old with stable Graves' hyperthyroidism. What was sequenced was peripheral blood.

CDR3 nucleotide sequence: TGTGCCAGCAGCCCCCCCGGGAGCGGCCTTTACGAGCAGTACTTC. Its translation: CASSPPGSGLYEQYF. This chain links TRBV11-2 with TRBJ2-7; D might be TRBD2 (6 bases). Trimming stripped 5 bases from V and 4 bases from J, with 18 bases between. Per germline, CDR1 SGHAT and CDR2 FQNNGV. The CDR3 spans 15 residues.